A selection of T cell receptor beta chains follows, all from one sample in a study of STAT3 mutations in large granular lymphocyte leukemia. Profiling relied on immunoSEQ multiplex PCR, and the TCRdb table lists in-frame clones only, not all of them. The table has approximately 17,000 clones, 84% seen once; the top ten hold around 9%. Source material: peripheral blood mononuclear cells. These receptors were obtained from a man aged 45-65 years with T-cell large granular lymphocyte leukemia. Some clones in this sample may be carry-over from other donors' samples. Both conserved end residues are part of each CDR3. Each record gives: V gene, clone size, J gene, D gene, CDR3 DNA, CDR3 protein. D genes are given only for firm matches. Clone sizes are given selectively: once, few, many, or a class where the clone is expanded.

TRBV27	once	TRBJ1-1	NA	TGTGCCAGCAGCGAATACAGTGGGACTGAAGCTTTCTTT	CASSEYSGTEAFF
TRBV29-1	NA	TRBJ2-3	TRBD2	TGCAGCGCGGAGGCTGGCGGGAGTGGGTATACGCAGTATTTT	CSAEAGGSGYTQYF
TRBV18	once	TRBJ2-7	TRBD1	TGTGCCAGCTCACCCGTACAGGGGGCGACCCCACTACACGAGCAGTACTTC	CASSPVQGATPLHEQYF
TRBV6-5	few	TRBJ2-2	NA	TGTGCCAGCAGTTACCCGATCCCCCCCGGGGAGCTGTTTTTT	CASSYPIPPGELFF
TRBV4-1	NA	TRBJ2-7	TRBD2	TGCGCCAGCAGCCACCCCCCGGCTAGCGGGCGACCCTACGAGCAGTACTTC	CASSHPPASGRPYEQYF
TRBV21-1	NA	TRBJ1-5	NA	TGTGCCAGCAGTTTTACAGGGAGAAATCAGCCCCAGCATTTT	CASSFTGRNQPQHF
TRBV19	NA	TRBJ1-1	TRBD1	TGTGCCAGTAGTCACAGGGGGCAGGGCACTGAAGCTTTCTTT	CASSHRGQGTEAFF
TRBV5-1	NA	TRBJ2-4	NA	TGCGCCAGCAGCTTGGTAGGGACCGACAAAAACATTCAGTACTTC	CASSLVGTDKNIQYF
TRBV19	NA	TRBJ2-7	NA	TGTGCCAGTAGTAACCTAGGGGCCACCTACGAGCAGTACTTC	CASSNLGATYEQYF
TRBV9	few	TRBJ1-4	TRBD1	TGTGCCTCTCAGGGGCAGGGGGGAGAAAAACTGTTTTTT	CASQGQGGEKLFF
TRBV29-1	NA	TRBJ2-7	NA	TGCAGCGTAAAAAGGGGAACCTACGAGCAGTACTTC	CSVKRGTYEQYF
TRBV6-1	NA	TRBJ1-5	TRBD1	TGTGCCAGCACCCCGGGACAGGCTAATCAGCCCCAGCATTTT	CASTPGQANQPQHF
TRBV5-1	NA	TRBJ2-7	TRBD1	TGCGCCAGCAGCAGAGCACCGGGACAGGGTTCCTACGAGCAGTACTTC	CASSRAPGQGSYEQYF
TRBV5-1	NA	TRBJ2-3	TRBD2	TGCGCCAGCAGCTATCTTATAGCGGGGGGTGCAGATACGCAGTATTTT	CASSYLIAGGADTQYF
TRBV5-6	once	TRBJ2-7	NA	TGTGCCAGCAGCTTGCGTCAGGCCCTTAGCTCCTACGAGCAGTACTTC	CASSLRQALSSYEQYF
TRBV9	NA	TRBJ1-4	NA	TGTGCCAGCAGCGTAGTCGGCCGGACAGAGGAAAAACTGTTTTTT	CASSVVGRTEEKLFF
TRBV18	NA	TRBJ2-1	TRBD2	TGTGCCAGCTCACCACCGGGACTAGCGGGCCCCGAGCAGTTCTTC	CASSPPGLAGPEQFF
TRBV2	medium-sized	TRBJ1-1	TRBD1	TGTGCCAGCGGGGGGACAGGACTCATGAACACTGAAGCTTTCTTT	CASGGTGLMNTEAFF
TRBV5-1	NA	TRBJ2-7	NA	TGCGCCAGCAACCAAGACGGGGTTCCCTACGAGCAGTACTTC	CASNQDGVPYEQYF
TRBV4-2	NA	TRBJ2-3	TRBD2	TGTGCCAGCAGCCAAGAGCGGGGGGGCCCAGATACGCAGTATTTT	CASSQERGGPDTQYF
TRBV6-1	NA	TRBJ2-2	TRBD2	TGTGCCAGCAGTGAGACTAGCGACACCGGGGAGCTGTTTTTT	CASSETSDTGELFF
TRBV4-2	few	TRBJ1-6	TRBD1	TGTGCCAGCAGCCAGGGACAGTATAATTCACCCCTCCACTTT	CASSQGQYNSPLHF
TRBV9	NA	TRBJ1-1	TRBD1	TGTGCCAGCAGCGCCCCATGGACAGGAGCCACTGAAGCTTTCTTT	CASSAPWTGATEAFF
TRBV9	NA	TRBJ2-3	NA	TGTGCCAGCAGCGTAGCGGGCTATTCCACAGATACGCAGTATTTT	CASSVAGYSTDTQYF
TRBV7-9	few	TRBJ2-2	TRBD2	TGTGCCAGCAAGCGGGGGGGCGACGGGGAGCTGTTTTTT	CASKRGGDGELFF
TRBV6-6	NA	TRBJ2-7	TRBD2	TGTGCCAGCAGCGGCGGACCGACTAGCGGGAGTCACGAGCAGTACTTC	CASSGGPTSGSHEQYF
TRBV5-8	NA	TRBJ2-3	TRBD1	TGTGCCAGCAGCTTGTGGGGACAGGGGGCAACAGATACGCAGTATTTT	CASSLWGQGATDTQYF
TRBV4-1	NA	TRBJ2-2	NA	TGCGCCAGCAGCCAAGATGGGATCCGGAACACCGGGGAGCTGTTTTTT	CASSQDGIRNTGELFF
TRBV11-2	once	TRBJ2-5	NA	TGTGCCAGCAGCTTAATAAGGGGCCAGACCCAGTACTTC	CASSLIRGQTQYF
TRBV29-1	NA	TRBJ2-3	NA	TGCAGCGTTGGTCGGGGATCAGATACGCAGTATTTT	CSVGRGSDTQYF
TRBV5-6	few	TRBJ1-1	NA	TGTGCCAGCAGTTCAACCGGGCTGAGGACTGAAGCTTTCTTT	CASSSTGLRTEAFF
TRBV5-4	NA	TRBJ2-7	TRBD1	TGTGCCAGCAGCCCGGGGACAGCGATTTACGAGCAGTACTTC	CASSPGTAIYEQYF
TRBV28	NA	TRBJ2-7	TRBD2	TGTGCCAGCAGTTCCCCCGGGACTAGATTCAGCTACGAGCAGTACTTC	CASSSPGTRFSYEQYF
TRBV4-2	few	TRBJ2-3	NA	TGTGCCAGCAGCTTGGATCAGGGCAGCACAGATACGCAGTATTTT	CASSLDQGSTDTQYF
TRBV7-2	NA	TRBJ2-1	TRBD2	TGTGCCAGCAGCTTAGTAGGGCGGCTAGCGGCGGTTTATGAGCAGTTCTTC	CASSLVGRLAAVYEQFF
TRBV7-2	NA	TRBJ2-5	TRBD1	TGTGCCAGCAGCTTAAGGGGGCCGGAGACCCAGTACTTC	CASSLRGPETQYF
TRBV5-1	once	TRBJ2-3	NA	TGCGCCAGCAGCTTGGACAACACAGATACGCAGTATTTT	CASSLDNTDTQYF
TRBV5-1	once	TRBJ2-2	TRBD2	TGCGCCAGCATGCAGACTAGCGGTATCGGGGAGCTGTTTTTT	CASMQTSGIGELFF
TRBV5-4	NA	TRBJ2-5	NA	TGTGCCAGCCATTGGCGGGGCCAAGAGACCCAGTACTTC	CASHWRGQETQYF
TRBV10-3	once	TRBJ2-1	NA	TGTGCCATCAGTGGATTAACAGGGAGGAATGAGCAGTTCTTC	CAISGLTGRNEQFF
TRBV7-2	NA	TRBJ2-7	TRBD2	TGTGCCAGCAGCTCCCGTCGCGGGGGGAGCTCCTACGAGCAGTACTTC	CASSSRRGGSSYEQYF
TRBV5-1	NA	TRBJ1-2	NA	TGCGCCAGCAGCTCACTCCAGGGACGAAACTATGGCTACACCTTC	CASSSLQGRNYGYTF
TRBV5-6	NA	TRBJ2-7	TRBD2	TGTGCCAGCAGCCCCCGTCCGGGGGGAGGGTCCTACGAGCAGTACTTC	CASSPRPGGGSYEQYF
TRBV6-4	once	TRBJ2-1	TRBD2	TGTGCCAGCAGCCGACTAGCGGGCGATTACAATGAGCAGTTCTTC	CASSRLAGDYNEQFF
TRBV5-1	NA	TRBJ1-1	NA	TGCGCCAGCAGCGTGGACAACTTGAACACTGAAGCTTTCTTT	CASSVDNLNTEAFF
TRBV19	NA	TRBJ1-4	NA	TGTGCCAGTAGTATACAAGGGGTTAATGAAAAACTGTTTTTT	CASSIQGVNEKLFF
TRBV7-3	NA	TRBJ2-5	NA	TGTGCCAGCAGCTTAACCGGACAGACCACTAACTTC	CASSLTGQTTNF
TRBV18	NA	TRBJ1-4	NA	TGTGCCAGCTCATCAGAAACGGCAGTTGGTTTT	CASSSETAVGF
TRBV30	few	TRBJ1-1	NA	TGTGCCTGGAGTGTCTTTCGGGGGGAAGCTTTCTTT	CAWSVFRGEAFF
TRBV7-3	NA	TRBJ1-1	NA	TGTGCCAGCAGAGAGGGACGGGGGGAAGCTTTCTTT	CASREGRGEAFF
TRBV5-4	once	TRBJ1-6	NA	TGTGCCAGCAGCTTGCCCCCCGCCTTTGATTCACCCCTCCACTTT	CASSLPPAFDSPLHF
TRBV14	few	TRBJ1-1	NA	TGTGCCCCGAGGGGGGGTGAGGCTTTCTTT	CAPRGGEAFF
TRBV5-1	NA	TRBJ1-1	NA	TGCGCCAGCAGCTTGGAAGGGAACACTGAAGCTTTCTTT	CASSLEGNTEAFF
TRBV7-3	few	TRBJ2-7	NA	TGTGCCAGCAGCTTAGGACAGAGCCTCGAGCAGTACTTC	CASSLGQSLEQYF
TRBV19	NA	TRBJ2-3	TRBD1	TGTGCCAGTAGTGACAGGGGAGGCACAGATACGCAGTATTTT	CASSDRGGTDTQYF
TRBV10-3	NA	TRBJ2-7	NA	TGTGCCATCTCTGGGGGGTCGTTTCGGACCTACGAGCAGTACTTC	CAISGGSFRTYEQYF
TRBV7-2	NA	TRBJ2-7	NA	TGTGCCAGCAGCCTAGAGAGGACCTCCTACGAGCAGTACTTC	CASSLERTSYEQYF